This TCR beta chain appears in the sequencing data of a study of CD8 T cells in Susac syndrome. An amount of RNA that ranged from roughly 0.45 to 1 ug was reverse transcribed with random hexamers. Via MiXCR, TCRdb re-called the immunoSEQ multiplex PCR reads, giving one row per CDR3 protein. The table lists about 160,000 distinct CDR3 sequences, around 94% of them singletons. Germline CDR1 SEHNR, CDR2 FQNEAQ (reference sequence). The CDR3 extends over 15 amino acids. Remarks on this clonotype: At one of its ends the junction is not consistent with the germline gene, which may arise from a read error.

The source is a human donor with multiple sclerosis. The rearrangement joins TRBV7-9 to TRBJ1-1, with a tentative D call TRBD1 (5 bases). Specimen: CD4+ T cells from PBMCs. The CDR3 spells CASSLASVGTGEVFF. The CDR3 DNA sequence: TGTGCCAGCAGCTTAGCCTCGGTGGGTACGGGGGAAGTTTTCTTT.